This T cell receptor beta chain is from a study of shared clonotypes between healthy human individuals. Study-wide background: Aged between 18 and 49, the donors were a couple of women and a few men.

The CDR3 loop spans 17 amino acids. Germline V lookup: CDR1 SGHTA, CDR2 FQGNSA. The trim removed 5 bases at V and 2 bases at J, leaving 11 bases unmatched. Template for every sorted-subset replicate PCR totaled approximately 0.2 ug DNA, roughly 30,000 T cell genomes. Assay: immunoSEQ multiplex PCR; the TCRdb copy retains only in-frame clones and omits some. The data show about 1.1 million clones, approximately 78% seen once. Details on this clone: Its target is not known.

The study, taken as a whole, reports: Relative to clonotypes present in all four donors, those not shared had lower generation probabilities.

Material: memory CD4+ T cells from PBMCs. The subset is: CD45RA-negative fraction. This TCR derives from a man aged 18-30 years in good health. Some clones in this sample may be carry-over from other donors' samples. The V call is TRBV7-2, the J call TRBJ2-5; TRBD2 aligns across 10 bases. The CDR3 DNA reads TGTGCCAGCAGCCCCAGAATAGCGGGAGGATTACAAGAGACCCAGTACTTC. It codes for CASSPRIAGGLQETQYF.